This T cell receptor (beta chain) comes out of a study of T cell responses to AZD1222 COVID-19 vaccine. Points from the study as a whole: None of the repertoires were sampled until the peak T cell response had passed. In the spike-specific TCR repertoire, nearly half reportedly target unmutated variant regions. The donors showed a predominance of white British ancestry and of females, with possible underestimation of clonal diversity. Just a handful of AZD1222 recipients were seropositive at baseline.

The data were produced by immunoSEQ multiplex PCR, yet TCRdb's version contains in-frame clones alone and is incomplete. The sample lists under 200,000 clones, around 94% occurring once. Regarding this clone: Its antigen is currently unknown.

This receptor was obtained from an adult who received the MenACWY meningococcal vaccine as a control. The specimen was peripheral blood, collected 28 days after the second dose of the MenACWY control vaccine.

The CDR3 nucleotides are TGCGCCAGCAGCTTGCGGACAGGGGGGACAGATACGCAGTATTTT. Amino acid sequence: CASSLRTGGTDTQYF. The chain is built from TRBV5-1 and TRBJ2-3; 10 bases are a match to TRBD1. Per the germline V gene, CDR1 is SGHRS and CDR2 is YFSETQ. The V and J ends lost 1 base and 3 bases, in that order; junction bases with no gene match: 2. The CDR3 spans 15 residues. Full variable domain (rest looked up from reference TRBV5-1 and TRBJ2-3): KAGVTQTPRYLIKTRGQQVTLSCSPISGHRSVSWYQQTPGQGLQFLFEYFSETQRNKGNFPGRFSGRQFSNSRSEMNVSTLELGDSALYLCASSLRTGGTDTQYFGPGTRLTVL.